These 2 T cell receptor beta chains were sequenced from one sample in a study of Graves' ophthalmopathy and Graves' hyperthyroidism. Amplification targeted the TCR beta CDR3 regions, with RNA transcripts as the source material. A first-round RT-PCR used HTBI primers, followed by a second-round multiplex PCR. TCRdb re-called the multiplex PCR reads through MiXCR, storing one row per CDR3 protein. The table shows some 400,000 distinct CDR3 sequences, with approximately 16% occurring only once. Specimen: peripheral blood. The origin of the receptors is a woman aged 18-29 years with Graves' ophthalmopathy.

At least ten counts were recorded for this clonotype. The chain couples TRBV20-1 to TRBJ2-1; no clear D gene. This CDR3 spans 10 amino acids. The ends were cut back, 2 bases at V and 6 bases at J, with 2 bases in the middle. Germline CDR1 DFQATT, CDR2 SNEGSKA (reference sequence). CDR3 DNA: TGCAGTGCTAGACTCAATGAGCAGTTCTTC. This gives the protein CSARLNEQFF.

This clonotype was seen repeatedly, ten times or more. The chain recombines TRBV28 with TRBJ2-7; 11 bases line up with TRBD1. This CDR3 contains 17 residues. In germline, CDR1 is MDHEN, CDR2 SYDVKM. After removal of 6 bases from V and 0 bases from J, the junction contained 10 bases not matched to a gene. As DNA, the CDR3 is TGTGCCAGCAGCCGGACAGGGGGCTTCGGTCTCTCCTACGAGCAGTACTTC. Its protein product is CASSRTGGFGLSYEQYF. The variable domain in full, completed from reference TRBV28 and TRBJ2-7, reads DVKVTQSSRYLVKRTGEKVFLECVQDMDHENMFWYRQDPGLGLRLIYFSYDVKMKEKGDIPEGYSVSREKKERFSLILESASTNQTSMYLCASSRTGGFGLSYEQYFGPGTRLTVT.